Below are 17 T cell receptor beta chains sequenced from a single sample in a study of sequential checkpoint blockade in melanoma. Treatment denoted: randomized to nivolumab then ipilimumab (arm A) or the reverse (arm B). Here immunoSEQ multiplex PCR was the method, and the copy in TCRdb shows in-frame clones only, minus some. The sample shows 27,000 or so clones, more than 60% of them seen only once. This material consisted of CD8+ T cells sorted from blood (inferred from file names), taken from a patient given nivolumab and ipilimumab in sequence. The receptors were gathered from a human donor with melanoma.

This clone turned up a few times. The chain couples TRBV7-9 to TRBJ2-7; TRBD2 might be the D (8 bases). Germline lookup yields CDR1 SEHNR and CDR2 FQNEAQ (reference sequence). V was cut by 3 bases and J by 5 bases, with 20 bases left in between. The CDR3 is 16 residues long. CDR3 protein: CASSFLGTAGEDEQYF. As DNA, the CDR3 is TGTGCCAGCAGCTTCCTCGGGACAGCGGGGGAGGACGAGCAGTACTTC.

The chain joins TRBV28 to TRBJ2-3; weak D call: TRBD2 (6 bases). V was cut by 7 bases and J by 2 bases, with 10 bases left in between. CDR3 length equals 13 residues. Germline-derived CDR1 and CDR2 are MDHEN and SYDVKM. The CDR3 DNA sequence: TGTGCCAGCAACCGGGGGTTCACAGATACGCAGTATTTT. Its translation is CASNRGFTDTQYF.

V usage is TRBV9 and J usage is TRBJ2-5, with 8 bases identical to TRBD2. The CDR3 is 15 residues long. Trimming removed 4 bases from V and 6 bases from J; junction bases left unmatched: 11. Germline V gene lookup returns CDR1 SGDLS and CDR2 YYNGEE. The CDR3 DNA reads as TGTGCCAGCAGCCCGGACCCGGGGGGGAGGAAGACCCAGTACTTC. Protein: CASSPDPGGRKTQYF. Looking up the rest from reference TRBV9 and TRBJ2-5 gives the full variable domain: DSGVTQTPKHLITATGQRVTLRCSPRSGDLSVYWYQQSLDQGLQFLIQYYNGEERAKGNILERFSAQQFPDLHSELNLSSLELGDSALYFCASSPDPGGRKTQYFGPGTRLLVL.

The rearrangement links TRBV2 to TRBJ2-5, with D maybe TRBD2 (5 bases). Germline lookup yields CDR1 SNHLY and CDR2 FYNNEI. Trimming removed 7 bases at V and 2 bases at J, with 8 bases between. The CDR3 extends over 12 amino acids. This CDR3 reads CASITGQETQYF. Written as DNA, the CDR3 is TGTGCCAGCATTACGGGACAAGAGACCCAGTACTTC.

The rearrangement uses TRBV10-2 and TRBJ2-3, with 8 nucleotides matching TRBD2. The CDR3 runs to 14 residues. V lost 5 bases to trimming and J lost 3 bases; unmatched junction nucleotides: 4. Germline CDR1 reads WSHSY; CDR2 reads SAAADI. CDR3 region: CASSSTGGTDTQYF. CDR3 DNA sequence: TGCGCCAGCAGTTCCACGGGGGGGACAGATACGCAGTATTTT.

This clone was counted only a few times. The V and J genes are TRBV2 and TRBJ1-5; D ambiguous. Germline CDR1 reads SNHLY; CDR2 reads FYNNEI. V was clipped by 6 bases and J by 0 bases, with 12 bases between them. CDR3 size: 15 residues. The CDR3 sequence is CASRYELNSNQPQHF. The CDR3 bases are TGTGCCAGCAGATACGAGTTAAATAGCAATCAGCCCCAGCATTTT. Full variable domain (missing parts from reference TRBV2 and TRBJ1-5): EPEVTQTPSHQVTQMGQEVILRCVPISNHLYFYWYRQILGQKVEFLVSFYNNEISEKSEIFDDQFSVERPDGSNFTLKIRSTKLEDSAMYFCASRYELNSNQPQHFGDGTRLSIL.

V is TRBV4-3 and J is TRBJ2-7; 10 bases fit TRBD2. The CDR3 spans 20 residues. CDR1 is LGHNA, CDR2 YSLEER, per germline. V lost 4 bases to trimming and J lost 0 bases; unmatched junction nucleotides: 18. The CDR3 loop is CASSRPRWLAGVRSSYEQYF. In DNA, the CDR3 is TGCGCCAGCAGCCGCCCAAGGTGGCTAGCGGGGGTTAGGAGCTCCTACGAGCAGTACTTC.

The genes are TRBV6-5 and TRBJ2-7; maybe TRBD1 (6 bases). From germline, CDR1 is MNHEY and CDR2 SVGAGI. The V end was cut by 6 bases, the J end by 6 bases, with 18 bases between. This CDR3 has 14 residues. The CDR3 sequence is CASRDSGISLEQYF. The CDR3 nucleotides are TGTGCCAGCAGGGACAGTGGGATCTCTCTCGAGCAGTACTTC.

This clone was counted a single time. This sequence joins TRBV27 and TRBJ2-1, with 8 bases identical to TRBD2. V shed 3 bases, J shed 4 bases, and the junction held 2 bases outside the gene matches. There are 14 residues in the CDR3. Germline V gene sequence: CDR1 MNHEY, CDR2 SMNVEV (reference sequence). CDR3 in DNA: TGTGCCAGCAGTTTCGGGACTAGATACAATGAGCAGTTCTTC. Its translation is CASSFGTRYNEQFF.

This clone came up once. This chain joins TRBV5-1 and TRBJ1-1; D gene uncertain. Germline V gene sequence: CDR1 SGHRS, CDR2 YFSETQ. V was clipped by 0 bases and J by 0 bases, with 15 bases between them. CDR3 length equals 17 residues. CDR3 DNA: TGCGCCAGCAGCTTGGGGGTGGGGAGTTGGTTGAACACTGAAGCTTTCTTT. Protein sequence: CASSLGVGSWLNTEAFF.

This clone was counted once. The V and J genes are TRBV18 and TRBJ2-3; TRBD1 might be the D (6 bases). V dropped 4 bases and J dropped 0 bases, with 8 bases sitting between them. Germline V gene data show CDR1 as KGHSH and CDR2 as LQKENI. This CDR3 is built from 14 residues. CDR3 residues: CASSRTASTDTQYF. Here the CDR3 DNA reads TGTGCCAGCTCACGGACAGCTAGCACAGATACGCAGTATTTT. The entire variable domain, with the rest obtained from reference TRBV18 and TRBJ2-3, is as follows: NAGVMQNPRHLVRRRGQEARLRCSPMKGHSHVYWYRQLPEEGLKFMVYLQKENIIDESGMPKERFSAEFPKEGPSILRIQQVVRGDSAAYFCASSRTASTDTQYFGPGTRLTVL.

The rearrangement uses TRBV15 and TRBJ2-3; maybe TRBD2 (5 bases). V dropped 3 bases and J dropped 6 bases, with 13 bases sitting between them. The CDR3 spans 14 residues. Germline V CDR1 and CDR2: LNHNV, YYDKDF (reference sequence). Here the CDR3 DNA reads TGTGCCACCAGCAGTACGACCCCGGGGGATACGCAGTATTTT. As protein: CATSSTTPGDTQYF.

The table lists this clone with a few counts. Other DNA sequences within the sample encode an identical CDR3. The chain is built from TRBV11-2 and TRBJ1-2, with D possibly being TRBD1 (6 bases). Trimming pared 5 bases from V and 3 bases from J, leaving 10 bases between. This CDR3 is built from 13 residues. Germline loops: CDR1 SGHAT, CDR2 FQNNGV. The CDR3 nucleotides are TGTGCCAGCAGCAGGGAGGGGGACTATGGCTACACCTTC. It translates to CASSREGDYGYTF.

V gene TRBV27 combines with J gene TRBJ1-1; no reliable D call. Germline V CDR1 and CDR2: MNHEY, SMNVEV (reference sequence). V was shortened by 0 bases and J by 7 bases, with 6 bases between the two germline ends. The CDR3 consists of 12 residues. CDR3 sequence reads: CASSLSGSEAFF. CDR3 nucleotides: TGTGCCAGCAGTTTATCGGGCAGTGAAGCTTTCTTT.

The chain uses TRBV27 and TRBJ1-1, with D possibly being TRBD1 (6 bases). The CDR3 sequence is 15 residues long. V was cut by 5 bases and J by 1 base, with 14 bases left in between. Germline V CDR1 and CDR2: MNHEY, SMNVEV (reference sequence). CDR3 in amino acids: CASSTFVGANTEAFF. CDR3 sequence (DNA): TGTGCCAGCAGTACCTTTGTGGGGGCGAACACTGAAGCTTTCTTT.

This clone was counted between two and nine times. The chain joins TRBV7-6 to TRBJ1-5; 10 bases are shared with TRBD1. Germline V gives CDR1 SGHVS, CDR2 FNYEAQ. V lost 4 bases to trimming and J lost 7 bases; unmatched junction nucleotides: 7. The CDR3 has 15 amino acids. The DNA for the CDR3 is TGTGCCAGCAGCTCTACCTGGGGACAGGGGCAGCCCCAGCATTTT. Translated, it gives CASSSTWGQGQPQHF.

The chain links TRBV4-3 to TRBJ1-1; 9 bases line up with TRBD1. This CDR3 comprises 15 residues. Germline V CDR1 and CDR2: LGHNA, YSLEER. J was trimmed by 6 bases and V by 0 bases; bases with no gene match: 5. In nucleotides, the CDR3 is TGCGCCAGCAGCCAAGACGGACAGGGGTCCGCTGAAGCTTTCTTT. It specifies CASSQDGQGSAEAFF.